Each of the 4 T cell receptor beta chains below was sequenced from the same sample in a study of blood T cells in healthy people across ages. The use of a sample-barcoded 5' primer and a J-beta primer mix characterized a second PCR of roughly 7 to 12 cycles. A single record per CDR3 protein comes from TCRdb applying MiXCR to the 5' RACE reads. The table has around 1,600,000 distinct CDR3 sequences, about 45% seen once. The source material was blood. The receptors were gathered from a woman aged 18-35 years in good health.

The chain links TRBV20-1 to TRBJ1-4; D is unclear. Trimming took 5 bases from V and 8 from J, leaving 15 bases between them. CDR1 and CDR2 from the germline V gene are DFQATT and SNEGSKA (reference sequence). The CDR3 has 13 amino acids. CDR3: CSAGEAAVEKLFF. For the CDR3, the DNA is TGCAGTGCTGGGGAGGCGGCAGTCGAAAAACTGTTTTTT.

The rearrangement joins TRBV6-5 to TRBJ2-7, with no clear D. Germline values: CDR1 MNHEY, CDR2 SVGAGI. CDR3 length: 15 amino acids. V was shortened by 6 bases and J by 3 bases, with 18 bases between the two germline ends. CDR3 DNA sequence: TGTGCCAGCAGGGGCCTCTCCGGAGCCCGCTACGAGCAGTACTTC. This codes for CASRGLSGARYEQYF.

This clonotype turned up a few times. V and J are TRBV20-1 and TRBJ2-1; D is unclear. Germline V gene sequence: CDR1 DFQATT, CDR2 SNEGSKA (reference sequence). The CDR3 runs 12 residues. V was trimmed by 0 bases and J by 9 bases, leaving 9 bases between them. CDR3 residues: CSARDRPLEQFF. DNA of the CDR3: TGCAGTGCTAGAGATAGACCGCTTGAGCAGTTCTTC.

V and J are TRBV5-1 and TRBJ2-3, with D maybe TRBD2 (6 bases). CDR3 size: 13 residues. Trimming left V 2 bases short and J 12 bases short, with 16 bases between. CDR1 is SGHRS and CDR2 is YFSETQ in the germline V gene. CDR3 loop: CASSFGEALFQYF. The DNA of the CDR3 is TGCGCCAGCAGCTTTGGGGAGGCCCTTTTCCAGTATTTT.